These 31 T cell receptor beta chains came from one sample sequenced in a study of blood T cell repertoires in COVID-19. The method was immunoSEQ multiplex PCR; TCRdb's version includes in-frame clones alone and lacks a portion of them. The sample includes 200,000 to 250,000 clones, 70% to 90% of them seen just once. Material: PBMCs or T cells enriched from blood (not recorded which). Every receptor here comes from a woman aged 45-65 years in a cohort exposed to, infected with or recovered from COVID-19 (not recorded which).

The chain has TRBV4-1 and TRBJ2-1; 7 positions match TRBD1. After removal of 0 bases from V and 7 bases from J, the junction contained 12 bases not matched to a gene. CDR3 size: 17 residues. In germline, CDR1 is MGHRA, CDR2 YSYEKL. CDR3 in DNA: TGCGCCAGCAGCCAAGATTTTGCGGCAGGGGGTAAGAATGAGCAGTTCTTC. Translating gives CASSQDFAAGGKNEQFF.

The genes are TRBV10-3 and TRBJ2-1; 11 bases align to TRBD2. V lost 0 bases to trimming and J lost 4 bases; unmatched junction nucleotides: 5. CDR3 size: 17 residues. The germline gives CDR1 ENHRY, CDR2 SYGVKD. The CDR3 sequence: CAISESTGTSGYNEQFF. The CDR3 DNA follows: TGTGCCATCAGTGAGTCGACAGGGACTAGCGGTTACAATGAGCAGTTCTTC.

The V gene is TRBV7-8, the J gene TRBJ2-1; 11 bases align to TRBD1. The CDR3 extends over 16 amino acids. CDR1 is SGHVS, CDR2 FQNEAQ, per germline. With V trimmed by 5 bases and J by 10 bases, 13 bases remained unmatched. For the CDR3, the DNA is TGTGCCAGCAGCCATGGGACAGGGGGGGCCTGGGCGGAGCAGTTCTTC. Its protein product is CASSHGTGGAWAEQFF.

CDR3 sequence reads: CASSVGQNYGYTF. The CDR3 DNA sequence: TGTGCCAGCAGCGTAGGACAGAACTATGGCTACACCTTC. The gene calls are TRBV9 and TRBJ1-2, with D perhaps TRBD1 (5 bases). The CDR3 has 13 amino acids. The germline gives CDR1 SGDLS, CDR2 YYNGEE. V was pared by 0 bases and J by 2 bases, with 5 bases between.

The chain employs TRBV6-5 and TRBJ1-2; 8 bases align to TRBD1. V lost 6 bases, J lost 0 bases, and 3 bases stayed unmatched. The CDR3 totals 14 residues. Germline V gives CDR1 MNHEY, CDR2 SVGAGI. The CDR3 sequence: CASRRTGSNYGYTF. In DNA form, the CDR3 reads TGTGCCAGCAGACGGACAGGGTCTAACTATGGCTACACCTTC.

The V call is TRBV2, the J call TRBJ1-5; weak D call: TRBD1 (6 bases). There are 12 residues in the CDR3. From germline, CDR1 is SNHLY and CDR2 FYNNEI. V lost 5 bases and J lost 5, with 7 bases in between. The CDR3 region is CASSPGDQPQHF. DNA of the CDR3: TGTGCCAGCAGTCCAGGGGATCAGCCCCAGCATTTT. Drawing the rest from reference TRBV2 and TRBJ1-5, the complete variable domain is EPEVTQTPSHQVTQMGQEVILRCVPISNHLYFYWYRQILGQKVEFLVSFYNNEISEKSEIFDDQFSVERPDGSNFTLKIRSTKLEDSAMYFCASSPGDQPQHFGDGTRLSIL.

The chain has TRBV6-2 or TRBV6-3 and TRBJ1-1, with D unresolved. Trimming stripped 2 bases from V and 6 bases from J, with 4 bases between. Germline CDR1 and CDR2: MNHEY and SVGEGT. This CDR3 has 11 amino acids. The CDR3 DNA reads TGTGCCAGCAGTTACCCGGCTGAAGCTTTCTTT. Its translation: CASSYPAEAFF.

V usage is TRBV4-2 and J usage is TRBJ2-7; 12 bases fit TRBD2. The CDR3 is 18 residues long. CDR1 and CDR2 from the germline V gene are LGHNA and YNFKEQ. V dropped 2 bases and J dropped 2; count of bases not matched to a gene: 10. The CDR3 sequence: CASSQYTSGGTSAYEQYF. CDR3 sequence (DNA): TGTGCCAGCAGCCAATACACTAGCGGGGGGACCTCAGCCTACGAGCAGTACTTC.

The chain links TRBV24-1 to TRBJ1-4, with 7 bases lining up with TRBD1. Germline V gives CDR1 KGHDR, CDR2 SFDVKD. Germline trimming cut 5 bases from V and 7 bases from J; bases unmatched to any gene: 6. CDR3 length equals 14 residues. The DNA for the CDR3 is TGTGCCACCAGTGGCGTGGGACAGATTGAAAAACTGTTTTTT. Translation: CATSGVGQIEKLFF.

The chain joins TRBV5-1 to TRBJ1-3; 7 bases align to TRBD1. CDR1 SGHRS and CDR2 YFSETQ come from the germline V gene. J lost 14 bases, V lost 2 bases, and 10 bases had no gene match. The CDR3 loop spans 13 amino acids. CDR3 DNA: TGCGCCAGCAGCTTAAATGTCGATCAGGGGGTATATTTT. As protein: CASSLNVDQGVYF.

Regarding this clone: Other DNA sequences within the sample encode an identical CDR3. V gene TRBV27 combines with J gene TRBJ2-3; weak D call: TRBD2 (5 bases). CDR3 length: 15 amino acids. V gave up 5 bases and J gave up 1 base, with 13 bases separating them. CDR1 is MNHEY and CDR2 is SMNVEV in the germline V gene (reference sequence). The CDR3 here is CASSPRGPGTDTQYF. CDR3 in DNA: TGTGCCAGCAGTCCCCGAGGGCCGGGCACAGATACGCAGTATTTT.

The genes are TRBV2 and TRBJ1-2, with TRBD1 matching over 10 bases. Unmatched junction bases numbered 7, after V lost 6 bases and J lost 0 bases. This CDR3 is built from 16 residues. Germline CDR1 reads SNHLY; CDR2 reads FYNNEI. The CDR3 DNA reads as TGTGCCAGCAGAAAAGGGGGACAGGGGACTAACTATGGCTACACCTTC. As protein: CASRKGGQGTNYGYTF.

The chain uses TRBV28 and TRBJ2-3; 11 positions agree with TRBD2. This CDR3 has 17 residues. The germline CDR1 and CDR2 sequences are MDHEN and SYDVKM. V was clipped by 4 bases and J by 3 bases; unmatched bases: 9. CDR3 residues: CASSSIILAGGTDTQYF. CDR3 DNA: TGTGCCAGCAGTTCTATAATTCTAGCGGGGGGAACAGATACGCAGTATTTT. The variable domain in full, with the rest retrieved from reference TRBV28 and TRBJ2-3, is DVKVTQSSRYLVKRTGEKVFLECVQDMDHENMFWYRQDPGLGLRLIYFSYDVKMKEKGDIPEGYSVSREKKERFSLILESASTNQTSMYLCASSSIILAGGTDTQYFGPGTRLTVL.

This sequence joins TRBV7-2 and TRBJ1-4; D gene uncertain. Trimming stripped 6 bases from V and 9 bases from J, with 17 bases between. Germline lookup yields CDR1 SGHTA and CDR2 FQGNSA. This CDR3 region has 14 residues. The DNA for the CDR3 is TGTGCCAGCAGGCCCATTGGTAATGGGCAAAAACTGTTTTTT. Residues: CASRPIGNGQKLFF. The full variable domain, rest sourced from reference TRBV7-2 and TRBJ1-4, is GAGVSQSPSNKVTEKGKDVELRCDPISGHTALYWYRQSLGQGLEFLIYFQGNSAPDKSGLPSDRFSAERTGGSVSTLTIQRTQQEDSAVYLCASRPIGNGQKLFFGSGTQLSVL.

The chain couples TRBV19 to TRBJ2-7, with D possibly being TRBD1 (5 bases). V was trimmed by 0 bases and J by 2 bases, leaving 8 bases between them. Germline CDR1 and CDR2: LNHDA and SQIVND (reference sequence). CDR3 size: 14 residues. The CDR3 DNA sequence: TGTGCCAGTAGTATAGAGGCCAGGGCCTACGAGCAGTACTTC. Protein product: CASSIEARAYEQYF.

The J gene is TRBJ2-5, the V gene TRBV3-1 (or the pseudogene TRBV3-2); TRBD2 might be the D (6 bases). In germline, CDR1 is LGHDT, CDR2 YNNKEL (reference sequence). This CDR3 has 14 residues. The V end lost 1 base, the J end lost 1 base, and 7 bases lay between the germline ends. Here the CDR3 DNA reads TGTGCCAGCAGCCAAGCGGGACTCCAAGAGACCCAGTACTTC. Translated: CASSQAGLQETQYF.

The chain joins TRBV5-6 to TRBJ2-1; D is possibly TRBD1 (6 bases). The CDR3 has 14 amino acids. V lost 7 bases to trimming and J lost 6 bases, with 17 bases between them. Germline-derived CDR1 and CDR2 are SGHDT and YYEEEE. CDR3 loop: CASQGQLSLNEQFF. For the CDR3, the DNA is TGTGCCAGCCAAGGACAGCTTTCACTCAATGAGCAGTTCTTC.

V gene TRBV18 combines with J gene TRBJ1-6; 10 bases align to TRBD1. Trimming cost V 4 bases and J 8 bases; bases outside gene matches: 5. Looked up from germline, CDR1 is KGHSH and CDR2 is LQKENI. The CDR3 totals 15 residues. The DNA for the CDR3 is TGTGCCAGCTCACTCCGACAGGGGGCCGATTCACCCCTCCACTTT. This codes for CASSLRQGADSPLHF.

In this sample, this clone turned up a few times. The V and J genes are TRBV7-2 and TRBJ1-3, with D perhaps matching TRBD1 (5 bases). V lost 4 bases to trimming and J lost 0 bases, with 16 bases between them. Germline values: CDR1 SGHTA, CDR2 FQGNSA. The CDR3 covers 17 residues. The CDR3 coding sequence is TGTGCCAGCAGCTCTCGCGCAGGGATGAACTCTGGAAACACCATATATTTT. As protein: CASSSRAGMNSGNTIYF.

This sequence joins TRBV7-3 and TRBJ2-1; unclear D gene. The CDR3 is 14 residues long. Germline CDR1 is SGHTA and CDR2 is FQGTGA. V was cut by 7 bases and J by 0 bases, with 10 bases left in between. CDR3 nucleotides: TGTGCCAGCAACCCGGGTGACTCCTACAATGAGCAGTTCTTC. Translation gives CASNPGDSYNEQFF.

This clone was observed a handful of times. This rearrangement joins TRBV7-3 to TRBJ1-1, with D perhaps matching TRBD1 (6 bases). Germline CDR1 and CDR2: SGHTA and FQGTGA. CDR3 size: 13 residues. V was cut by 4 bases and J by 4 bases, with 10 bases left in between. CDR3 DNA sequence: TGTGCCAGCAGCTATATAGGGGGCACTGAAGCTTTCTTT. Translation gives CASSYIGGTEAFF.

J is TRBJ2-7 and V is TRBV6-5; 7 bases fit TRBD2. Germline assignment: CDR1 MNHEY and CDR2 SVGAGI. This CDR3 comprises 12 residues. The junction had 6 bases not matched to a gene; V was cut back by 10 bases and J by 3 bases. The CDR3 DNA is TGTGCCACCCGGGGCGGGGGCTACGAGCAGTACTTC. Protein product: CATRGGGYEQYF.

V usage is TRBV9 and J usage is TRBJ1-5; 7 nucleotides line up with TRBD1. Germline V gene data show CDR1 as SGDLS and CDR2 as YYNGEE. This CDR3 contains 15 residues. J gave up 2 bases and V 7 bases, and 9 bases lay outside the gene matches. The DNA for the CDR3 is TGTGCCAGCGCACGGGACAGTATCGGCAATCAGCCCCAGCATTTT. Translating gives CASARDSIGNQPQHF.

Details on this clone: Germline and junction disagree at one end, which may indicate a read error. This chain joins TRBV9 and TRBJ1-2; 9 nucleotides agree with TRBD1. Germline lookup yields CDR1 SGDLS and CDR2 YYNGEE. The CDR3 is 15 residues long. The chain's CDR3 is CAGSVGTGISYGYTF. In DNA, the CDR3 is TGTGCCGGCAGCGTCGGGACAGGGATTTCCTATGGCTACACCTTC. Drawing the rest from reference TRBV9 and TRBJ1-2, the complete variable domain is DSGVTQTPKHLITATGQRVTLRCSPRSGDLSVYWYQQSLDQGLQFLIQYYNGEERAKGNILERFSAQQFPDLHSELNLSSLELGDSALYFCAGSVGTGISYGYTFGSGTRLTVV.

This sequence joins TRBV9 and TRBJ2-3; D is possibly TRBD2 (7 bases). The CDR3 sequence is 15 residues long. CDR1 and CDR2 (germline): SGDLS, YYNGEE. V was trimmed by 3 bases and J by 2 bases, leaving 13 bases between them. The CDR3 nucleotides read TGTGCCAGCAGCGGAGTGGGGGGGCTCACAGATACGCAGTATTTT. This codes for CASSGVGGLTDTQYF.

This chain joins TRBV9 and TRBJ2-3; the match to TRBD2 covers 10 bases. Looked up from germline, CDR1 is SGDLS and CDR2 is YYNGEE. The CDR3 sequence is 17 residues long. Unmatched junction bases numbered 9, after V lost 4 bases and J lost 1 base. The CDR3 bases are TGTGCCAGCAGCTCCCGAGCCACTAGCGGGGGCACAGATACGCAGTATTTT. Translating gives CASSSRATSGGTDTQYF.

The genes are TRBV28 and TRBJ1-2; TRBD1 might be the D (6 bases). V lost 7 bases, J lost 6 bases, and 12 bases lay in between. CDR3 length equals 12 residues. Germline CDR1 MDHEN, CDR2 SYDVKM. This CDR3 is CASTTGLNGYTF. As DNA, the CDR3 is TGTGCCAGCACAACAGGGCTGAATGGCTACACCTTC.

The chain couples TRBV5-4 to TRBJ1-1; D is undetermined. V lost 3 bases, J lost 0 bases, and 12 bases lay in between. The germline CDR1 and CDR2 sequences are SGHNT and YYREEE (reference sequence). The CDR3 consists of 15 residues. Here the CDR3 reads CASSSLTRMNTEAFF. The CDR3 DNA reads TGTGCCAGCAGCTCGCTTACCAGAATGAACACTGAAGCTTTCTTT.

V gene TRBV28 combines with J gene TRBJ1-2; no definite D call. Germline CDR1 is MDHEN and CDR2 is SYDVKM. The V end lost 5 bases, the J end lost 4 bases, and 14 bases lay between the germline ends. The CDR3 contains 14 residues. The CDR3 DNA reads TGTGCCAGCAGTCTTCCCTTAGACACCTATGGCTACACCTTC. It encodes CASSLPLDTYGYTF.

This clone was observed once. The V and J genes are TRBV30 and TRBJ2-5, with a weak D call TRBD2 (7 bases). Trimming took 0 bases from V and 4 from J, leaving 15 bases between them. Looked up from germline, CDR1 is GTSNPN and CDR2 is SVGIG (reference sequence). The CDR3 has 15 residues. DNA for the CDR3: TGTGCCTGGAGTGTAGCACCGGGGGGCGGAGAGACCCAGTACTTC. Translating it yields CAWSVAPGGGETQYF.

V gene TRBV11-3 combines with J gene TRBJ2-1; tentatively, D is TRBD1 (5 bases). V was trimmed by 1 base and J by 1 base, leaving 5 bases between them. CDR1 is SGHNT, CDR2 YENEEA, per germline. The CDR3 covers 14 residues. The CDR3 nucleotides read TGTGCCAGCAGCTTAGGACAGTCCTACAATGAGCAGTTCTTC. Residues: CASSLGQSYNEQFF. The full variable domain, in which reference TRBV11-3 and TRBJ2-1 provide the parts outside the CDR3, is EAGVVQSPRYKIIEKKQPVAFWCNPISGHNTLYWYLQNLGQGPELLIRYENEEAVDDSQLPKDRFSAERLKGVDSTLKIQPAELGDSAVYLCASSLGQSYNEQFFGPGTRLTVL.